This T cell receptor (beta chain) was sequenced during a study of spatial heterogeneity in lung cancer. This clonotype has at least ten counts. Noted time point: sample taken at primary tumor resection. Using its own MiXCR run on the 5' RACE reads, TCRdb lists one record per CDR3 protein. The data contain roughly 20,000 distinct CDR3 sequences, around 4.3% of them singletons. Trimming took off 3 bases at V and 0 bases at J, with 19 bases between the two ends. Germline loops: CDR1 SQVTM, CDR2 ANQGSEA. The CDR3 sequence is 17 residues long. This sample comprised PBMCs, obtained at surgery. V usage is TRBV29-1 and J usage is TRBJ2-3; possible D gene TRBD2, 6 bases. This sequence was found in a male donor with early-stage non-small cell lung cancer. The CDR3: CSVDGLAETVSTDTQYF. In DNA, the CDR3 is TGCAGCGTTGATGGATTAGCGGAAACTGTTAGCACAGATACGCAGTATTTT.